Below, one T cell receptor (beta chain) is given with its context. This clonotype was seen ten or more times. Its antigen is currently not known. The sample holds no much larger clone one base away, and base qualities are not on file. Interpreted using the paper, the treatment or condition label stands for: live attenuated yellow fever vaccine strain. At each blood-draw timepoint, two biological replicates of bulk PBMCs were obtained. PBMCs were isolated from peripheral blood using a standard Ficoll-Paque protocol. TriZol was used to extract RNA from bulk PBMCs, from CD4 and CD8 fractions, and from dextramer-positive and dextramer-negative fractions. This sample was included in a study of T cells after yellow fever vaccination (dated by TCRdb to between 2018 and 2020). With respect to the entire study: Libraries from fractions with low cell numbers were prepared with the SMART-Seq v4 Ultra Low Input RNA kit. Blood was collected at multiple timepoints before and after primary and secondary immunization, and bulk PBMC replicates and cell subsets were isolated. To follow T-cell clones before and after both primary and booster YFV17D yellow fever vaccination, bulk TCR alpha and beta repertoires underwent longitudinal sequencing. Two healthy male donors made up the cohort, one aged 18 to 29 years and the other aged 30 to 39 years. Findings and caveats that apply to the study as a whole: Computational filtering was required because FACS-sorted repertoires could contain abundant contaminating clonotypes from the bulk population. The secondary T-cell response was weaker than the primary response but faster, peaking on day 5 instead of day 15. Because only two donors were included in the study, the extent to which the findings can be generalized is limited. Most clones expanded after primary vaccination (around 96% of CD4 and roughly 90% of CD8) were re-detected after the booster, suggesting that broad memory maintenance occurred. A small share of clonotypes was detected in both CD4 and CD8 compartments, with the overlap likely arising from convergent recombination.

The sequencer was an Illumina NovaSeq 6000. TCR cDNA was made using 5'RACE template switching, a step that added a universal primer site and unique molecular identifiers. Priming for cDNA synthesis came from both the TCR alpha and TCR beta constant segments. Library amplification involved two PCR steps, and the second step added sample barcodes and sequencing adapters. Sequencing of libraries was performed on Illumina HiSeq 2500 (2x100 bp) or NovaSeq (2x150 bp). In the paper's pipeline: MIGEC was used to demultiplex reads and collapse the reads into UMI consensus sequences, and MiXCR was used for V(D)J alignment. Using edgeR on replicate PBMC samples, clonotypes were called vaccine-responding if FDR was below 0.01 and the log2 fold change was above 5 up to day 15. CD4 or CD8 identity was assigned to each bulk clonotype according to whether the clonotype was present at higher abundance in the sequenced CD4 repertoire or the sequenced CD8 repertoire. The public sequencing data were trimmed at Q25 with fastp and processed into clonotypes with MiXCR by TCRdb, which kept only in-frame beta chains. Every distinct CDR3 protein forms one entry, paired with its most common genes and DNA. These V and J calls rely on TCRdb rather than the paper's analysis. This sample holds about 320,000 distinct CDR3 sequences; 3.5% to 4.5% were observed only once. The ten largest make up just under 20% of the sample.

The V and J ends are trimmed by 4 bases and 1 base, leaving 7 bases between them. The germline V gene yields SGHTA for CDR1 and FQGNSA for CDR2. The CDR3 sequence holds 13 residues, the cysteine and phenylalanine included. Only the CDR3 DNA is retained, 39 bases long and in frame from the first base. The specimen was PBMCs, collected 15 days after the yellow fever booster vaccination. This sequence was found in a man aged 18 to 29 who received the YFV17D yellow fever vaccine. Recombination linked TRBV7-2 to TRBJ1-1; TRBD1 is a weak D gene call, 5 bases matching. The CDR3 amino acid sequence is: CASSYDRNTEAFF. At the DNA level, the sequence is TGTGCCAGCAGCTATGACAGGAACACTGAAGCTTTCTTT.